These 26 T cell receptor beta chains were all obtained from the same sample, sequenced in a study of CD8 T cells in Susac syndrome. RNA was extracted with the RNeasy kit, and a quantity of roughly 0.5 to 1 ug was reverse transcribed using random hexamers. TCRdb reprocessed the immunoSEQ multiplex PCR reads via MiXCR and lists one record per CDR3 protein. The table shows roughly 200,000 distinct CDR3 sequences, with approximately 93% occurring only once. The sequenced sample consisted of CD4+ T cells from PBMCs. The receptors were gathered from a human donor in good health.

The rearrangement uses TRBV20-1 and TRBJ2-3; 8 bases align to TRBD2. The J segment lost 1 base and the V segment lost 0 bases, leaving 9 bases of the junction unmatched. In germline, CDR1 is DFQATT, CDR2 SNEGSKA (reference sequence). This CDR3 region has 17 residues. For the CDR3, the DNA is TGCAGTGCTAGAGAACGGGGGGGAGGGCCCCGCACAGATACGCAGTATTTT. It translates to CSARERGGGPRTDTQYF.

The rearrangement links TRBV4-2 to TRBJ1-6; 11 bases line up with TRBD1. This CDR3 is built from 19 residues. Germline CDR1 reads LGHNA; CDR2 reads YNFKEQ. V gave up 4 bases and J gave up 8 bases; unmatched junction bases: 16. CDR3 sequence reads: CASSRTPGTGGVGDSPLHF. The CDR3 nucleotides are TGTGCCAGCAGCCGAACCCCCGGGACAGGGGGTGTTGGGGATTCACCCCTCCACTTT.

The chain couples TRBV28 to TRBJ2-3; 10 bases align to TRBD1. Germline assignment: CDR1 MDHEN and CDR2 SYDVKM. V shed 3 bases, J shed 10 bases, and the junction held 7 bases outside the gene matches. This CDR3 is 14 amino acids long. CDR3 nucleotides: TGTGCCAGCAGTTTCTTAGCCGGGACAGGGGCGCAGTATTTT. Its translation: CASSFLAGTGAQYF.

DNA of the CDR3: TGTGCCAGCAGTCGGGGGACAGTGTCTAATTCACCCCTCCACTTT. Residues: CASSRGTVSNSPLHF. V gene TRBV12-3 or TRBV12-4 combines with J gene TRBJ1-6; 7 bases are shared with TRBD1. The CDR3 covers 15 residues. V dropped 5 bases and J dropped 6; count of bases not matched to a gene: 7.

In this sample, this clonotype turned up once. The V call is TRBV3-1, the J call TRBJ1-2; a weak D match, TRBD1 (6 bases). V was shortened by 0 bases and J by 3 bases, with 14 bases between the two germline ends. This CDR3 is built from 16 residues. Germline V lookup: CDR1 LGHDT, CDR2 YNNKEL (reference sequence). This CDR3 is CASSQDRGSGDYGYTF. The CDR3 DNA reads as TGTGCCAGCAGCCAAGATCGAGGCTCAGGGGACTATGGCTACACCTTC.

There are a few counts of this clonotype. The CDR3 sequence is CASSTYYGELFF. The CDR3 DNA is TGTGCCAGCAGTACTTACTACGGGGAGCTGTTTTTT. The rearrangement joins TRBV6-1 to TRBJ2-2; D remains unclear. The germline CDR1 and CDR2 sequences are MNHNS and SASEGT. This CDR3 has 12 amino acids. Trimming removed 5 bases from V and 7 bases from J, with 8 bases in between.

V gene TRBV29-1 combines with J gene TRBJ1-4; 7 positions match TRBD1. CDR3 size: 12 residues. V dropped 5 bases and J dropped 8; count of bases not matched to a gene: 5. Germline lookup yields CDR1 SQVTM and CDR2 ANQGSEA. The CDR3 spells CSVYGQEEKLFF. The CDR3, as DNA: TGCAGCGTTTACGGACAGGAGGAAAAACTGTTTTTT.

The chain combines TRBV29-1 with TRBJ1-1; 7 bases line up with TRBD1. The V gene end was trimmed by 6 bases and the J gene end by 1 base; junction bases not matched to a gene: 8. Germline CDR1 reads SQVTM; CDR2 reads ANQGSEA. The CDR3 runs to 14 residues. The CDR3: CSVDLRTGNTEAFF. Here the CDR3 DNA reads TGCAGCGTAGATTTAAGGACAGGGAACACTGAAGCTTTCTTT.

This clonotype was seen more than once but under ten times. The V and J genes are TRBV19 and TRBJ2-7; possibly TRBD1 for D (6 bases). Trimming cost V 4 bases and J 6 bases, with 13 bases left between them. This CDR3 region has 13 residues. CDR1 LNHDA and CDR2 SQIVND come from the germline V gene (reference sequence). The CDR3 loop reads CASSTLQGAEQYF. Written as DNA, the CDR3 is TGTGCCAGTAGTACCCTACAGGGCGCCGAGCAGTACTTC.

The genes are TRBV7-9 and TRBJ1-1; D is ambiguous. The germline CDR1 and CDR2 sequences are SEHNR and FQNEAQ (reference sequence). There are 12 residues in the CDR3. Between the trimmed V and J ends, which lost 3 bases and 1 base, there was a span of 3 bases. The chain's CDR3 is CASSFRNTEAFF. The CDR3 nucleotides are TGTGCCAGCAGCTTTCGGAACACTGAAGCTTTCTTT.

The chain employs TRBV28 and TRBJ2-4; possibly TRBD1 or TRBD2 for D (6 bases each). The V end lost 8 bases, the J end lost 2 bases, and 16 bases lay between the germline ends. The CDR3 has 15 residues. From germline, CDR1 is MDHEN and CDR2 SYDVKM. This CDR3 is CASLPGAKSKNIQYF. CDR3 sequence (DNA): TGTGCCAGCCTCCCGGGGGCGAAGTCCAAAAACATTCAGTACTTC.

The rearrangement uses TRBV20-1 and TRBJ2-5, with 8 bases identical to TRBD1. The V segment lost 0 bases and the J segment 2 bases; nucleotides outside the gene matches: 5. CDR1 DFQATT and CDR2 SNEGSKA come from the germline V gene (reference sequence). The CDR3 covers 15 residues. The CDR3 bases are TGCAGTGCTAGAGAGTACAGGGGGAGTCAAGAGACCCAGTACTTC. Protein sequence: CSAREYRGSQETQYF.

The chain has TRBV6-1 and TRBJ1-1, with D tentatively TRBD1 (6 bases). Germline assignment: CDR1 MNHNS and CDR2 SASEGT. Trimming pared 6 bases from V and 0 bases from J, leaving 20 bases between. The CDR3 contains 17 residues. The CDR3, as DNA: TGTGCCAGCAGCCGGACAGCTCTAAGGGGCATGAACACTGAAGCTTTCTTT. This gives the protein CASSRTALRGMNTEAFF.

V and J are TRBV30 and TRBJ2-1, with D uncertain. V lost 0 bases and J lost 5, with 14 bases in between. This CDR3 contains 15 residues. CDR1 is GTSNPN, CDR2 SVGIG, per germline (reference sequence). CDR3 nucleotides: TGTGCCTGGAGTGTACAACGGTCCCTTAACAATGAGCAGTTCTTC. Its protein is CAWSVQRSLNNEQFF.

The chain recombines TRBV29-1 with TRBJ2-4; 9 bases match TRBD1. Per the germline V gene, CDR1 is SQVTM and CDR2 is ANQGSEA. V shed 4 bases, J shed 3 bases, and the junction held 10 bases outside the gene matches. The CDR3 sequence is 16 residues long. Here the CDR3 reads CSVGTGVSLVKNIQYF. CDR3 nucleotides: TGCAGCGTTGGGACAGGGGTATCTCTAGTCAAAAACATTCAGTACTTC.

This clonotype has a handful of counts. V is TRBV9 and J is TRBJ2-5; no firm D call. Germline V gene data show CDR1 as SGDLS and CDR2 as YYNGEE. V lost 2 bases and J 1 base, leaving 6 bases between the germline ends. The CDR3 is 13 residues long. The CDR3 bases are TGTGCCAGCAGCGTGACTCCCCAAGAGACCCAGTACTTC. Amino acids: CASSVTPQETQYF.

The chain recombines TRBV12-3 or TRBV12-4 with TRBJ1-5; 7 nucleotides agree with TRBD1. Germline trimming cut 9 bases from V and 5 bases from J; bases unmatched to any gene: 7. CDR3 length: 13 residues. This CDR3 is CASRRQGDQPQHF. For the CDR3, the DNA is TGTGCCAGTCGCCGACAGGGCGATCAGCCCCAGCATTTT.

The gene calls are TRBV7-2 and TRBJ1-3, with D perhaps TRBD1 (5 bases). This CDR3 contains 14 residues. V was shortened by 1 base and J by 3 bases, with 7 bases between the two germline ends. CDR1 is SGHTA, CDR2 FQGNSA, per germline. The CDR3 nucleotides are TGTGCCAGCAGCTTAGGAGGGGTTGGAAACACCATATATTTT. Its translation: CASSLGGVGNTIYF.

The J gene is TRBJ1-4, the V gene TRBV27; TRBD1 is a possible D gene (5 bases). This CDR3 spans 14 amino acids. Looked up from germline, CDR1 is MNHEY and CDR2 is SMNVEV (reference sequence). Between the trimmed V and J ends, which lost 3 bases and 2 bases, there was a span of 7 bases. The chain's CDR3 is CASSLTVTNEKLFF. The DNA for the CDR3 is TGTGCCAGCAGTTTGACAGTTACTAATGAAAAACTGTTTTTT. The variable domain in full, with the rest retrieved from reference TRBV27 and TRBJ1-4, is EAQVTQNPRYLITVTGKKLTVTCSQNMNHEYMSWYRQDPGLGLRQIYYSMNVEVTDKGDVPEGYKVSRKEKRNFPLILESPSPNQTSLYFCASSLTVTNEKLFFGSGTQLSVL.

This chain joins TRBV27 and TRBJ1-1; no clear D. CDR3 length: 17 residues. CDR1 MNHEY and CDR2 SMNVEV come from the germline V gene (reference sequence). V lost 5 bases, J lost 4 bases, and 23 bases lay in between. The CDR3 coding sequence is TGTGCCAGCAGTCCCCATTATTCATTGTGGGTGCGCACTGAAGCTTTCTTT. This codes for CASSPHYSLWVRTEAFF.

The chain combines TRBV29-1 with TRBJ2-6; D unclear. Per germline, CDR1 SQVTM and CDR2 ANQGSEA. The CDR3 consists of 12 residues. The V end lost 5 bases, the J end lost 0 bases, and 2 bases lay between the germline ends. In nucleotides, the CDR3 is TGCAGCGTTTACTCTGGGGCCAACGTCCTGACTTTC. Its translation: CSVYSGANVLTF.

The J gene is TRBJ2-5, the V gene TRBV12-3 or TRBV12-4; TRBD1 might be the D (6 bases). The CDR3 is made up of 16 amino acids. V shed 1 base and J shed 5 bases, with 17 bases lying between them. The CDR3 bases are TGTGCCAGCAGTTTAGGATTGACTGGGGGACACGAGACCCAGTACTTC. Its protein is CASSLGLTGGHETQYF.

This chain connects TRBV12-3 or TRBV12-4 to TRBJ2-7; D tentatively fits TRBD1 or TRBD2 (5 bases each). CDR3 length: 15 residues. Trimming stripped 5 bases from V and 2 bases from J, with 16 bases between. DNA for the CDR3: TGTGCCAGCAGTCCGACCGGGACGAGAACCTACGAGCAGTACTTC. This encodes CASSPTGTRTYEQYF.

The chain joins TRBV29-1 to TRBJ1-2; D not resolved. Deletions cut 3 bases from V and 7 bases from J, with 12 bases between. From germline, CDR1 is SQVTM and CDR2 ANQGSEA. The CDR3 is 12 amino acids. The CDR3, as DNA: TGCAGCGTTGAGTACTCTTGGGGTGGCTACACCTTC. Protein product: CSVEYSWGGYTF.

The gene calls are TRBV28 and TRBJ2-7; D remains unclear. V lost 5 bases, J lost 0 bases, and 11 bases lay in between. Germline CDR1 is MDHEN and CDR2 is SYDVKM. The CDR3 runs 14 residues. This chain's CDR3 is CASSLKGSSYEQYF. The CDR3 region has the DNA TGTGCCAGCAGTCTTAAAGGCAGCTCCTACGAGCAGTACTTC.

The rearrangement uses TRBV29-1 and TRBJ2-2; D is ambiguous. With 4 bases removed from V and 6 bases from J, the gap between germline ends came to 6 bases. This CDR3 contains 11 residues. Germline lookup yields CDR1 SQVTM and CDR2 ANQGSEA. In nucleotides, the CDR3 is TGCAGCGTTGGAGGATCCGGGGAGCTGTTTTTT. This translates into CSVGGSGELFF.